The clone carrying this T cell receptor beta chain was observed a few times. What it recognizes is unknown. This entry belongs to a study of identical twins. V gave up 1 base and J gave up 4 bases, with 14 bases separating them. In germline, CDR1 is SGHRS, CDR2 YFSETQ. This CDR3 is built from 15 residues. Each cDNA held unique molecular identifiers, and template switching gave it a universal primer site. TCRdb independently ran MiXCR on the 5' RACE reads; one entry per CDR3 protein. The table includes 500,000 to 600,000 distinct CDR3 sequences, roughly a fifth detected once. Broader study findings: Abundant beta clonotypes from cord blood had fewer insertions, unlike memory repertoires, which showed none. The authors drew conclusions from cross-sectional statistical analysis rather than following the same donors.

These records were also assigned to another study, of T cells expressing NK-cell markers.

Sequencing input: CD4+ T cells sorted from blood. The V and J genes are TRBV5-1 and TRBJ1-1; weak D call: TRBD1 (6 bases). This TCR came from a woman between 18 and 29 years old in good health. Here the CDR3 DNA reads TGCGCCAGCAGCTTGACCTCCAGGGGTGGCACTGAAGCTTTCTTT. Translation: CASSLTSRGGTEAFF. The full variable domain, completed using reference TRBV5-1 and TRBJ1-1, is KAGVTQTPRYLIKTRGQQVTLSCSPISGHRSVSWYQQTPGQGLQFLFEYFSETQRNKGNFPGRFSGRQFSNSRSEMNVSTLELGDSALYLCASSLTSRGGTEAFFGQGTRLTVV.